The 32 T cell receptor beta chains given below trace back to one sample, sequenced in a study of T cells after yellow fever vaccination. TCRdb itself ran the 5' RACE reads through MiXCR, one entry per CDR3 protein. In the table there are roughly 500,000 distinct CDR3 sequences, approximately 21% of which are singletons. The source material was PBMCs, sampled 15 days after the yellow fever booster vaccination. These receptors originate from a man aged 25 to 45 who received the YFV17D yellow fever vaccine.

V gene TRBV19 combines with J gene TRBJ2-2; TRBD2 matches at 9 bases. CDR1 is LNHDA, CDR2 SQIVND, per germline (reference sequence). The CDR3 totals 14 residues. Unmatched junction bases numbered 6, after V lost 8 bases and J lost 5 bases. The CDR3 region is CASSLSGSTGELFF. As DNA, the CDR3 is TGTGCCAGTTCCCTTAGCGGGAGTACCGGGGAGCTGTTTTTT.

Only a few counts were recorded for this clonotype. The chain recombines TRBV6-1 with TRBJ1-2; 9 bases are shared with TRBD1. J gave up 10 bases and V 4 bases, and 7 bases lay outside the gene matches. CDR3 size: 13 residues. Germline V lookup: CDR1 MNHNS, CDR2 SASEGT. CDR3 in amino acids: CASSAKGQGTYTF. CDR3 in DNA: TGTGCCAGCAGTGCCAAGGGACAGGGCACCTACACCTTC.

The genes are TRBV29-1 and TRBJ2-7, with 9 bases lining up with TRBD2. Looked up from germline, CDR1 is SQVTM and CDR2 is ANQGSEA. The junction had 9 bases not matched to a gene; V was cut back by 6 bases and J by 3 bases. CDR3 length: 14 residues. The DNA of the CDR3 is TGCAGCGTGATCTCTAGCGGGGACTACTACGAGCAGTACTTC. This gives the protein CSVISSGDYYEQYF.

CDR3: CASSPRSDTQYF. The CDR3 bases are TGTGCCAGCAGCCCCCGGTCCGATACGCAGTATTTT. The chain employs TRBV7-6 and TRBJ2-3; D is unresolved. The germline V gene has CDR1 SGHVS and CDR2 FNYEAQ. The V end lost 5 bases, the J end lost 6 bases, and 9 bases lay between the germline ends. The CDR3 consists of 12 residues.

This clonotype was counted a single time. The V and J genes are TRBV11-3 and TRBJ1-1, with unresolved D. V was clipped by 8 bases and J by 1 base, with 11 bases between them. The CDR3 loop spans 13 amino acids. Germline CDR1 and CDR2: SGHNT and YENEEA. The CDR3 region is CASGYTQNTEAFF. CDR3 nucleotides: TGTGCCAGCGGGTACACTCAGAACACTGAAGCTTTCTTT.

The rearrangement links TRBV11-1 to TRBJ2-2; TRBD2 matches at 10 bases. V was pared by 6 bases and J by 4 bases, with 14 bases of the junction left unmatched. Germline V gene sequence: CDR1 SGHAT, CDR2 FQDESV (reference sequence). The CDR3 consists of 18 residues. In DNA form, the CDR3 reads TGTGCCAGCAGGGCCACTAGCGGGACGACCCTGGGCACCGGGGAGCTGTTTTTT. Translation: CASRATSGTTLGTGELFF.

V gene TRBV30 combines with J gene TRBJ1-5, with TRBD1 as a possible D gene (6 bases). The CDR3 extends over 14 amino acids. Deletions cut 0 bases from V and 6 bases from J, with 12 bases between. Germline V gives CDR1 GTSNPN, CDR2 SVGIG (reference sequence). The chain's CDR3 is CAWSVGGGGQPQHF. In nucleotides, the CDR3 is TGTGCCTGGAGTGTTGGGGGGGGCGGTCAGCCCCAGCATTTT. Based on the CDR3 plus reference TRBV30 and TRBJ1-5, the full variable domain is SQTIHQWPATLVQPVGSPLSLECTVEGTSNPNLYWYRQAAGRGLQLLFYSVGIGQISSEVPQNLSASRPQDRQFILSSKKLLLSDSGFYLCAWSVGGGGQPQHFGDGTRLSIL.

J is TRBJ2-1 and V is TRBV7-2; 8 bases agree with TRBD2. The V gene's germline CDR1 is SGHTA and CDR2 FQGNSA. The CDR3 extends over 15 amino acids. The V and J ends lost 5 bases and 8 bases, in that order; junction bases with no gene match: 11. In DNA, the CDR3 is TGTGCCAGCAGCCCTCGGTCGGGGGGGTGGGATGAGCAGTTCTTC. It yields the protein CASSPRSGGWDEQFF.

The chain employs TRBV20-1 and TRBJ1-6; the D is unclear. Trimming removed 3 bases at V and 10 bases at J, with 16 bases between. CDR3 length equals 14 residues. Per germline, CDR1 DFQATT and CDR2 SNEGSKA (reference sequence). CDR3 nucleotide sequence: TGCAGTGCTAGCTCCGGGCCTGTCGGGTCACCCCTCCACTTT. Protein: CSASSGPVGSPLHF.

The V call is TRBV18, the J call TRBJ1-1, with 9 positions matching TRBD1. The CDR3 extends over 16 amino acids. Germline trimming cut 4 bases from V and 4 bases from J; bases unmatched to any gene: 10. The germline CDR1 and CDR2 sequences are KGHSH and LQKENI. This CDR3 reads CASSRSTGGYVTEAFF. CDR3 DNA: TGTGCCAGCTCACGTTCGACAGGGGGGTATGTCACTGAAGCTTTCTTT.

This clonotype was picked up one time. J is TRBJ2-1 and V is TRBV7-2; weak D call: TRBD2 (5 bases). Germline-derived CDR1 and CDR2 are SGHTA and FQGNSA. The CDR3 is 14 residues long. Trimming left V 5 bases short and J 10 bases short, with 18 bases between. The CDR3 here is CASSPQARGNEQFF. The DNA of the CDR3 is TGTGCCAGCAGCCCCCAGGCTAGAGGGAACGAGCAGTTCTTC.

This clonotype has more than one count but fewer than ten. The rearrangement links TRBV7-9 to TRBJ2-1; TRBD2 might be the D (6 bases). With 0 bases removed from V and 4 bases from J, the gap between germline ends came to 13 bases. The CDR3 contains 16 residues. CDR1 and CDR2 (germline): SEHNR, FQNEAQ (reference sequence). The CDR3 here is CASSLALTGVYNEQFF. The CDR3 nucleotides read TGTGCCAGCAGCTTAGCGCTAACGGGAGTGTACAATGAGCAGTTCTTC.

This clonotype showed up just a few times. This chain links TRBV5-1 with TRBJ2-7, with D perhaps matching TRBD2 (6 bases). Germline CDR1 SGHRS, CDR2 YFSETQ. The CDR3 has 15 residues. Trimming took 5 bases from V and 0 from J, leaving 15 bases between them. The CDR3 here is CASSSPGTLSYEQYF. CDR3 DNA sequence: TGCGCCAGCAGTTCTCCCGGGACTCTCTCCTACGAGCAGTACTTC.

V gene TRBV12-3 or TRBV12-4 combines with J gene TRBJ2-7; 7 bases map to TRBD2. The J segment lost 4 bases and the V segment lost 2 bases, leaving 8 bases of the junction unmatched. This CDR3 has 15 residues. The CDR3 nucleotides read TGTGCCAGCAGTTTATCAAGCGGGATCACTTACGAGCAGTACTTC. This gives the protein CASSLSSGITYEQYF.

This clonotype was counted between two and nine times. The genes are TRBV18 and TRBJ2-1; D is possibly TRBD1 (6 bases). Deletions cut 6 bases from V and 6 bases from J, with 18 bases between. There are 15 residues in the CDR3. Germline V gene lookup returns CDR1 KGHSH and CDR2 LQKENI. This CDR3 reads CASSVLRDNPNEQFF. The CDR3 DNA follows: TGTGCCAGCTCGGTACTCCGGGACAACCCCAATGAGCAGTTCTTC.

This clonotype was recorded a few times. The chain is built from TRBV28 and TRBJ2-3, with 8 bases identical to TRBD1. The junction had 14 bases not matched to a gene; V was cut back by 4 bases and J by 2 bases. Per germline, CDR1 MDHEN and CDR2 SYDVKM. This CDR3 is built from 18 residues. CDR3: CASSSFSTGTGDTDTQYF. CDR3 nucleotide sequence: TGTGCCAGCAGTTCCTTTTCTACCGGGACAGGAGACACAGATACGCAGTATTTT.

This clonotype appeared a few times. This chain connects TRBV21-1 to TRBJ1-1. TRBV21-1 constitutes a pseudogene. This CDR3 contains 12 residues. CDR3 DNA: TGTGCCAGCAGCAAAACGGGACGGCAAGCTTTCTTT. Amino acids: CASSKTGRQAFF.

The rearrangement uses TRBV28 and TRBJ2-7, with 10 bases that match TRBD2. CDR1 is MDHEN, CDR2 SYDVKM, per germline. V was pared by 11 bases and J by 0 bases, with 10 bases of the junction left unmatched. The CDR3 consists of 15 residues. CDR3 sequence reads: CAAKPPSGSSYEQYF. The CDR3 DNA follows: TGTGCCGCTAAACCCCCTAGCGGGAGCTCCTACGAGCAGTACTTC.

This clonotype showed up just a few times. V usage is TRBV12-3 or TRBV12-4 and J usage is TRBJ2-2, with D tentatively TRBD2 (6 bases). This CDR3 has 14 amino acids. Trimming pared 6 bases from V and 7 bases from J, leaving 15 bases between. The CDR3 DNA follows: TGTGCCAGCAGCCAGTTCGCGGGGAACGGGGAGCTGTTTTTT. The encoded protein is CASSQFAGNGELFF.

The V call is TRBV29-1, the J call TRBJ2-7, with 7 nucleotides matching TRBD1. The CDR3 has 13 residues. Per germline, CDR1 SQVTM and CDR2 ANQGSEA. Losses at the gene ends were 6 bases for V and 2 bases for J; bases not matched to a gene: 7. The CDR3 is CSVLRDSPYEQYF. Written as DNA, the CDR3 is TGCAGCGTGCTCCGGGACAGCCCCTACGAGCAGTACTTC.

The CDR3 nucleotides are TGCAGTGCTGTTAGGAAGACCTCCTACAATGAGCAGTTCTTC. Translated, it gives CSAVRKTSYNEQFF. This sequence joins TRBV20-1 and TRBJ2-1; unclear D gene. Trimming took off 5 bases at V and 0 bases at J, with 11 bases between the two ends. The germline gives CDR1 DFQATT, CDR2 SNEGSKA (reference sequence). The CDR3 covers 14 residues.

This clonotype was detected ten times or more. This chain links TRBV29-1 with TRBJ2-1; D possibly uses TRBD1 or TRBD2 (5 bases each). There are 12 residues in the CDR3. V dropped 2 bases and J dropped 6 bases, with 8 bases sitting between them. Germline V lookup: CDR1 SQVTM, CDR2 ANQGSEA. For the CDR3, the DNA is TGCAGCGTTGAAAGGGACCGCAATGAGCAGTTCTTC. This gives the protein CSVERDRNEQFF.

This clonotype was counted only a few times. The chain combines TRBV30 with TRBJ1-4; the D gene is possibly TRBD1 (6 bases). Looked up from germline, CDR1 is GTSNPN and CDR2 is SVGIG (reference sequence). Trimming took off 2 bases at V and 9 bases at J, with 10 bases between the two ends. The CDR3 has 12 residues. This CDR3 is CAWSPQGQKLFF. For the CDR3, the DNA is TGTGCCTGGAGTCCGCAGGGGCAAAAACTGTTTTTT. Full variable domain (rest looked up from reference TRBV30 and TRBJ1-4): SQTIHQWPATLVQPVGSPLSLECTVEGTSNPNLYWYRQAAGRGLQLLFYSVGIGQISSEVPQNLSASRPQDRQFILSSKKLLLSDSGFYLCAWSPQGQKLFFGSGTQLSVL.

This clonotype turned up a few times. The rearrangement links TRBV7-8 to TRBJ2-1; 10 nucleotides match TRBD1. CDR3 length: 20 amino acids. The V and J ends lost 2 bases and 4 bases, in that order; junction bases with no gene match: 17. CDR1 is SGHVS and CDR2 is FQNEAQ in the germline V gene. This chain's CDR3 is CASSLSRWLGDRGPYNEQFF. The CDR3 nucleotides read TGTGCCAGCAGCTTATCGAGGTGGCTGGGTGACAGGGGGCCTTACAATGAGCAGTTCTTC.

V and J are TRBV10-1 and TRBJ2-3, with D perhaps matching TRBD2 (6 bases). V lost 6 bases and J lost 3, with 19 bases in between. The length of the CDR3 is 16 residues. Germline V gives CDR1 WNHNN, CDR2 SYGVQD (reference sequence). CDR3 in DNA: TGCGCCAGCAGCAATCCCGGGACTGCTGGTACAGATACGCAGTATTTT. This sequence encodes CASSNPGTAGTDTQYF.

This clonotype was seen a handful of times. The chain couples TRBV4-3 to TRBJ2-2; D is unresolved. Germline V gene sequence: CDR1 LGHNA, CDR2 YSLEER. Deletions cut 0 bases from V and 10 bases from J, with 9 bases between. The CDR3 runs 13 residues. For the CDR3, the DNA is TGCGCCAGCAGCCAAGAGGCCCAAATGGAGCTGTTTTTT. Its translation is CASSQEAQMELFF.

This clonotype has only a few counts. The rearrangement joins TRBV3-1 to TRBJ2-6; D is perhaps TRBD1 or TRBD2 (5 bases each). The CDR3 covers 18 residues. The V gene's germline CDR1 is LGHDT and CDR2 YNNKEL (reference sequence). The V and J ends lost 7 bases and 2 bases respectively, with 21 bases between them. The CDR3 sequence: CASTLYGGDSPGANVLTF. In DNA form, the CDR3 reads TGTGCCAGCACCCTTTATGGGGGTGATTCGCCTGGGGCCAACGTCCTGACTTTC.

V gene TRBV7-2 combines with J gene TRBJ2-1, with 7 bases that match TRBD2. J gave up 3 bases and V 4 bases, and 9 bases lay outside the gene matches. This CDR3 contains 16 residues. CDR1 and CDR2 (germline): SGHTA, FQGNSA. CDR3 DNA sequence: TGTGCCAGCAGCTCCCTGCGGGAGCGGGGCTACAATGAGCAGTTCTTC. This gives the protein CASSSLRERGYNEQFF. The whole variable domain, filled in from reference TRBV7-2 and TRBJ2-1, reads GAGVSQSPSNKVTEKGKDVELRCDPISGHTALYWYRQSLGQGLEFLIYFQGNSAPDKSGLPSDRFSAERTGGSVSTLTIQRTQQEDSAVYLCASSSLRERGYNEQFFGPGTRLTVL.

CDR3 amino acids: CASSPIEGGTEAFF. The CDR3 region has the DNA TGTGCCAGCAGCCCAATAGAGGGGGGCACTGAAGCTTTCTTT. The chain has TRBV7-6 and TRBJ1-1; tentatively, D is TRBD1 (6 bases). The V end was cut by 5 bases, the J end by 4 bases, with 14 bases between. This CDR3 has 14 residues. Germline CDR1 is SGHVS and CDR2 is FNYEAQ. Variable domain in full (rest from reference TRBV7-6 and TRBJ1-1): GAGVSQSPRYKVTKRGQDVALRCDPISGHVSLYWYRQALGQGPEFLTYFNYEAQQDKSGLPNDRFSAERPEGSISTLTIQRTEQRDSAMYRCASSPIEGGTEAFFGQGTRLTVV.

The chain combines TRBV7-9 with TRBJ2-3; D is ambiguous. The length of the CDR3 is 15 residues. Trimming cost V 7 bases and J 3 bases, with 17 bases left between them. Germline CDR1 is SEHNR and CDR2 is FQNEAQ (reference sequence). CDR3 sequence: CASTSGSQTTDTQYF. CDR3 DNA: TGTGCCAGCACCTCCGGAAGCCAAACAACAGATACGCAGTATTTT.

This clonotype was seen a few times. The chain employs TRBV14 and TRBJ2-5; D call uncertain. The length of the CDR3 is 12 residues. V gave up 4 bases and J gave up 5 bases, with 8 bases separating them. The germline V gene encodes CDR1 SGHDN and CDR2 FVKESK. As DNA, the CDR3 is TGTGCCAGCAGCCTCTATGCGGAGACCCAGTACTTC. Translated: CASSLYAETQYF.

The CDR3 DNA follows: TGCGCCAGCAGCCCCGAGAGTCACACCGGGGAGCTGTTTTTT. Protein product: CASSPESHTGELFF. The V and J genes are TRBV5-1 and TRBJ2-2; D not certain. Trimming took off 4 bases at V and 3 bases at J, with 10 bases between the two ends. The germline V gene encodes CDR1 SGHRS and CDR2 YFSETQ. CDR3 length: 14 amino acids.